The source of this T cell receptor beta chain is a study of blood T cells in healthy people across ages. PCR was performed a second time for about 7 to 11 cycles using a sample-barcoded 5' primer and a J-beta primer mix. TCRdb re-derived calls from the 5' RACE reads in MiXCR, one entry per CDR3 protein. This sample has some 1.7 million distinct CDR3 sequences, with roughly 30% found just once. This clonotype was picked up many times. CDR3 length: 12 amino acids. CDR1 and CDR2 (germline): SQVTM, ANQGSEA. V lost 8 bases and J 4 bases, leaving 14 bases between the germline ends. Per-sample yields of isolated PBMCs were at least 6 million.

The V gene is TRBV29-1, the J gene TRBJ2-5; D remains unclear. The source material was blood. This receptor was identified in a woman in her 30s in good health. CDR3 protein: CSTARGTETQYF. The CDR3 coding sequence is TGCAGCACAGCGCGAGGCACAGAGACCCAGTACTTC.